The clone carrying this TCR beta chain was found a few times. MiXCR was run by TCRdb on the 5' RACE reads, yielding one entry per CDR3 protein. Of 250,000 to 350,000 distinct CDR3 sequences listed, roughly an eighth are singletons. These data are taken from a study of T-cell memory formation after mild COVID-19. V gave up 0 bases and J gave up 5 bases; unmatched junction bases: 4. This CDR3 is 15 amino acids long. Germline V gives CDR1 LGHNA, CDR2 YSLEER. The TCR sequence derives from a man between 18 and 35 years old who had mild COVID-19 (a few samples of this study predate the infection). Cell type and time point are not known. Sequencing was done on a sample of PBMCs or a T cell subset sorted from them (not recorded which). This chain connects TRBV4-3 to TRBJ1-5; 7 bases are a match to TRBD1. The CDR3 nucleotides are TGCGCCAGCAGCCAAGATCGACAGGGTGATCAGCCCCAGCATTTT. Its protein is CASSQDRQGDQPQHF.